A selection of T cell receptor beta chains follows, all from one sample in a study of OX40 agonist ivuxolimab in advanced cancers. Sequencing was performed with immunoSEQ multiplex PCR; in TCRdb, only in-frame clones are kept and a portion is missing. The sample carries around 50,000 clones, over 75% recorded once. The sample was CD4+ or CD8+ T cells sorted from blood, taken in a trial of the OX40 agonist ivuxolimab. The receptor set was obtained from an adult with an advanced solid tumor such as melanoma, head and neck, liver or kidney cancer. The CDR3 runs from the conserved cysteine through the conserved F or W.

TRBJ1-2,TRBV6-1,CASSEGAPLSYTF
TRBJ2-1,TRBV11-3,CASSFRQGRNEQFF
TRBJ2-5,TRBV20-1,CSARLWETQYF
TRBJ2-1,TRBV2,CASSFTTSGNGGEQFF
TRBJ2-5,TRBV29-1,CSVEGQGVGETQYF
TRBJ2-2,TRBV27,CASGWNTGELFF
TRBJ2-1,TRBV5-4,CASSLLGKYNEQFF
TRBJ1-2,TRBV28,CASSSGGRGGYTF
TRBJ1-1,TRBV15,CATSREWDTEAFF
TRBJ2-5,TRBV2,CASSDTIAGGQETQYF
TRBJ2-7,TRBV5-4,CASSSREKGAYEQYF
TRBJ2-7,TRBV5-4,CASSLTAGDEQYF
TRBJ2-7,TRBV21-1,CASSHKSHVAENYEQYF
.,TRBV7-8,CASSRDRTYEQYF
TRBJ1-1,TRBV13,CASSFGQITEAFF
TRBJ1-4,TRBV6-5,CASSSSNRGVREKLFF
TRBJ2-2,TRBV5-1,CASSLDSLGSGELFF
TRBJ2-1,TRBV5-1,CASRQELAGYNEQFF
TRBJ2-3,TRBV21-1,CASSKVYLAGPTDTQYF
TRBJ2-3,TRBV6-1,CASKTGWGTDTQYF
TRBJ2-3,TRBV6-5,CASSKGGPRRDTQYF
TRBJ2-1,TRBV4-2,CASSQGGQGPNEQFF
TRBJ2-2,TRBV21-1,CASSTRSTSGWGSPQEELFF
TRBJ2-7,TRBV30,CAWSEVGRTYEQYF
TRBJ2-7,TRBV19,CASSPRWGDYEQYF
TRBJ2-7,TRBV7-6,CASSTSQGTGYEQYF
TRBJ2-7,TRBV21-1,CASILGEPWSYEQYF
TRBJ2-7,TRBV20-1,CSARDFYEQYF
TRBJ2-1,TRBV7-3,CASSPTPGLAGIEQFF
TRBJ2-2,TRBV9,CASSVTEGPTGELFF
TRBJ2-1,TRBV5-1,CASSLTAVSYNEQFF
TRBJ2-5,TRBV5-8,CASSRLQGSQETQYF
TRBJ2-2,TRBV29-1,CSATVGTGELFF
TRBJ2-4,TRBV2,CASSEWEAPAKNIQYF
TRBJ1-4,TRBV2,CASRGGAADPSDDEKLFF
TRBJ2-1,TRBV7-5,CARSLALPAGRYNEQFF
TRBJ2-1,TRBV27,CASSGSGTDPNEQFF
TRBJ1-5,TRBV30,CAWSETGGQPQHF
TRBJ1-1,TRBV19,CASSVKTNTEAFF
TRBJ1-2,TRBV6-1,CASSDRGPTGYTF
TRBJ1-2,TRBV7-9,CASSLAGVEGKNGYTF
TRBJ2-3,TRBV30,CAWRHDSDPSTDTQYF
TRBJ2-7,TRBV5-5,CASSLVGAAKYEQYF
TRBJ2-7,TRBV30,CAWRATGFEQYF
TRBJ1-2,TRBV2,CASSPDRADSGYTF
TRBJ2-3,TRBV4-1,CASSPGTTDTQYF
TRBJ2-2,TRBV5-6,CASSLSGRPGTGELFF
TRBJ2-2,TRBV13,CASSFTGTGNTGELFF
TRBJ1-1,TRBV29-1,CSVVENTEAFF
TRBJ2-3,TRBV27,CASRAGGPSTDTQYF
TRBJ2-5,TRBV6-1,CASTPVETQYF
TRBJ2-2,TRBV5-6,CASSLWTGELFF
TRBJ1-5,TRBV6-1,CASSEGGGITPQHF
TRBJ1-1,TRBV5-4,CASSLAENTEAFF
TRBJ1-1,TRBV27,CASSLLATAGGTEAFF